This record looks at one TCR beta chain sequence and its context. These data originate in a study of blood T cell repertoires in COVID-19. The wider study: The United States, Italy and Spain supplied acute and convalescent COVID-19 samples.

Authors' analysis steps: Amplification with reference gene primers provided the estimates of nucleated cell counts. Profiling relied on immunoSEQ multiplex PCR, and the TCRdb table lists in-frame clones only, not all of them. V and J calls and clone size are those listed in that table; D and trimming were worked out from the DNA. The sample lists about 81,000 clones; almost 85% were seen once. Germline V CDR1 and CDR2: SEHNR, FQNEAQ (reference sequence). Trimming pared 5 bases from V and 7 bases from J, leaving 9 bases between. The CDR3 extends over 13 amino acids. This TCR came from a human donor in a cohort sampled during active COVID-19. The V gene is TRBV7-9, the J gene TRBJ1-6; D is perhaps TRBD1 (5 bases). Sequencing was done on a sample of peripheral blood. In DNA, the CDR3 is TGTGCCAGCAGCCAGGAGGGGAATTCACCCCTCCACTTT. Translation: CASSQEGNSPLHF.